The T cell receptor beta chain described here comes from a study of OX40 agonist ivuxolimab in advanced cancers. Background on the study: Ivuxolimab, which patients received intravenously every 2 weeks, was dosed at 0.01 to 10 mg/kg. The study reported partial responses in three patients: one hepatocellular carcinoma, two cutaneous melanoma.

The protocol was immunoSEQ multiplex PCR, while the TCRdb copy is restricted to in-frame clones and leaves out a portion. The sample consists of around 100,000 clones, about nine tenths of them appearing once. With autoimmune disease history or systemic immunosuppression, patients were excluded. CDR1 and CDR2 from the germline V gene are SGHDT and YYEEEE. V lost 2 bases to trimming and J lost 1 base; unmatched junction nucleotides: 3. The CDR3 loop spans 15 amino acids. The chain is built from TRBV5-6 and TRBJ2-5; 9 nucleotides align to TRBD1. The clonotype comes from an adult with an advanced solid tumor such as melanoma, head and neck, liver or kidney cancer. The sequencing here drew on CD4+ or CD8+ T cells sorted from blood, taken in a trial of the OX40 agonist ivuxolimab. CDR3 sequence (DNA): TGTGCCAGCAGCTTACAGGGGGCGGGCCAAGAGACCCAGTACTTC. Amino acids: CASSLQGAGQETQYF.